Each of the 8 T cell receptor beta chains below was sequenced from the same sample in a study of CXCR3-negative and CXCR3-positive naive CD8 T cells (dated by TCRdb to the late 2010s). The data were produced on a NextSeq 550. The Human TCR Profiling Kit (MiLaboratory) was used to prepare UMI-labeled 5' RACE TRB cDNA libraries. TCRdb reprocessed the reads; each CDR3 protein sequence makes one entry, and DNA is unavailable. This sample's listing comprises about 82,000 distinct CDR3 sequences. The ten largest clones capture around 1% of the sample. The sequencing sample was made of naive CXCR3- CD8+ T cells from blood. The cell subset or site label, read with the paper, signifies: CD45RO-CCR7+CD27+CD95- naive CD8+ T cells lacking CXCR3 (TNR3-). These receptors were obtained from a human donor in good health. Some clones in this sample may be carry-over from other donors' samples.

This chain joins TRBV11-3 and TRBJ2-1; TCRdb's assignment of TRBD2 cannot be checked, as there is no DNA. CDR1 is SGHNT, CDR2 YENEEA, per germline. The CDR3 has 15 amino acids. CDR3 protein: CASSPLGGGYNEQFF.

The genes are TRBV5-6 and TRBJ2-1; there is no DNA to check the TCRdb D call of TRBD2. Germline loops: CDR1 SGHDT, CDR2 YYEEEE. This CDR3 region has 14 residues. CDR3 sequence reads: CASSLGETYNEQFF.

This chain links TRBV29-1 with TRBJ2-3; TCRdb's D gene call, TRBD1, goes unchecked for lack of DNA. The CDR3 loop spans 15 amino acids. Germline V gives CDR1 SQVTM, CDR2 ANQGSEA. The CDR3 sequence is CSVGDNWDMLDTQYF.

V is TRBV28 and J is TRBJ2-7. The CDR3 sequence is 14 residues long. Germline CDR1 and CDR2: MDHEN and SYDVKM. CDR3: CASRSVRRSYEQYF. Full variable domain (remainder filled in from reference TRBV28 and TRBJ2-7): DVKVTQSSRYLVKRTGEKVFLECVQDMDHENMFWYRQDPGLGLRLIYFSYDVKMKEKGDIPEGYSVSREKKERFSLILESASTNQTSMYLCASRSVRRSYEQYFGPGTRLTVT.

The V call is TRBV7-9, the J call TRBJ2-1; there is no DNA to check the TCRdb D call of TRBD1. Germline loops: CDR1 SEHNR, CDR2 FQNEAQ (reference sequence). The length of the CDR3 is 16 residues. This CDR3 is CASSLSTGATYNEQFF.

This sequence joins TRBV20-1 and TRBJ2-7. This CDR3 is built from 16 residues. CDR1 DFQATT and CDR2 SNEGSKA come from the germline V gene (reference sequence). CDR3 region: CSAHPTQATTTYEQYF.

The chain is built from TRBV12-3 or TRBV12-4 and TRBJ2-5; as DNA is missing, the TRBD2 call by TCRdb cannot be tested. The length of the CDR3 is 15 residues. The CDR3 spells CASSRDGASQETQYF.

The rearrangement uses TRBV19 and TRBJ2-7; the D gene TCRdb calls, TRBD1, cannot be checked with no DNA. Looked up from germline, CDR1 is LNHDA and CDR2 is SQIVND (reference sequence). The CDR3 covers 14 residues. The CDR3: CASSWDRTTYEQYF.